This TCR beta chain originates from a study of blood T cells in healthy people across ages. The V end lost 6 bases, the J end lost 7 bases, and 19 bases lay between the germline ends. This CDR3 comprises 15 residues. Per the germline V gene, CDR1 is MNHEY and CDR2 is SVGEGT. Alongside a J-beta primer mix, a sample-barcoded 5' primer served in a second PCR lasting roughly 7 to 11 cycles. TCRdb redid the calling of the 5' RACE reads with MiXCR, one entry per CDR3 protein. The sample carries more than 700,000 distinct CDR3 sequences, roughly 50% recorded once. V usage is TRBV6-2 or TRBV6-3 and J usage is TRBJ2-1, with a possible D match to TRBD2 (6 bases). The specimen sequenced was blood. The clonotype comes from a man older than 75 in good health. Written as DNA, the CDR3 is TGTGCCAGCAGAAGAGAGCGGGTTGTAGTTAATGAGCAGTTCTTC. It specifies CASRRERVVVNEQFF.